Many counts were recorded for the clone carrying this T cell receptor beta chain. The antigen is unknown. TCRdb reprocessed the RT-PCR reads with MiXCR, giving one entry per CDR3 protein. The repertoire has about 650,000 distinct CDR3 sequences, 14% of them found once; the top ten carry 7.5% to 8%. The data derive from a study of response to subunit inactivated influenza vaccine. The study's findings and limits: New T cells are recruited in small numbers by each seasonal influenza vaccination, according to the authors' suggestion.

The CDR3 is 14 amino acids. Trimming cost V 2 bases and J 4 bases; bases outside gene matches: 5. The input for sequencing was PBMCs from blood, taken around 15 days before vaccination. This receptor was obtained from a man aged 45-65 years who received an inactivated influenza vaccine. V usage is TRBV12-3 or TRBV12-4 and J usage is TRBJ2-7; TRBD1 aligns across 7 bases. Here the CDR3 reads CASSLTRGSYEQYF. CDR3 nucleotides: TGTGCCAGCAGTTTAACCAGGGGGTCATACGAGCAGTACTTC.